This TCR beta chain was observed in a study of cytomegalovirus exposure and HLA in healthy donors. Study as a whole: A subsequent analysis reported that the 95 to 150 validation repertoires were produced on the same platform that had also been used for the 666 first-cohort repertoires.

Generated by immunoSEQ multiplex PCR, the TCRdb table keeps only in-frame clones and is missing some. The sample has 95,000 to 120,000 clones, roughly 84% seen once; the top ten hold roughly 3%. In regard to this clone: No antigen is known for it.

Per the germline V gene, CDR1 is LGHNA and CDR2 is YNFKEQ. This CDR3 has 13 residues. V was cut by 2 bases and J by 8 bases, with 10 bases left in between. Study outcomes and limitations: Most TCR sequences showed up rarely, but some public TCRs showed up in many donors.

The chain uses TRBV4-2 and TRBJ2-1; possible D gene TRBD2, 6 bases. This clonotype was sampled from a woman in her late teens or twenties in good health and CMV-seronegative. The sample consisted of PBMCs. The CDR3 region is CASSQWGGDEQFF. The CDR3 nucleotides read TGTGCCAGCAGCCAATGGGGCGGGGATGAGCAGTTCTTC.